The 25 T cell receptor beta chains listed next were all sequenced from one sample in a study of blood T cell repertoires in COVID-19. The assay was immunoSEQ multiplex PCR, and TCRdb's table has in-frame clones only and misses some. The sample carries roughly 380,000 clones, 87% recorded once. Material for sequencing was PBMCs or T cells enriched from blood (not recorded which). The receptors were gathered from a man aged 25-45 years who had recovered from COVID-19.

V usage is TRBV6-5 and J usage is TRBJ1-3, with 7 bases fitting TRBD1. Per germline, CDR1 MNHEY and CDR2 SVGAGI. This CDR3 is built from 14 residues. J lost 1 base, V lost 5 bases, and 2 bases had no gene match. The CDR3 sequence: CASSPGGSGNTIYF. CDR3 DNA: TGTGCCAGCAGTCCAGGGGGGTCTGGAAACACCATATATTTT.

The rearrangement joins TRBV6-2 or TRBV6-3 to TRBJ2-7, with 8 bases identical to TRBD1. The CDR3 has 16 residues. Germline loops: CDR1 MNHEY, CDR2 SVGEGT. V shed 2 bases, J shed 5 bases, and the junction held 11 bases outside the gene matches. DNA for the CDR3: TGTGCCAGCAGTTACCCCAGGGCAGGGGGCAAGGACGAGCAGTACTTC. Translating gives CASSYPRAGGKDEQYF.

A single count supports this clone. The chain couples TRBV18 to TRBJ1-1; 7 bases are shared with TRBD1. The J segment lost 1 base and the V segment lost 3 bases, leaving 8 bases of the junction unmatched. The germline V gene encodes CDR1 KGHSH and CDR2 LQKENI. The CDR3 has 16 amino acids. The CDR3 reads CASSPRQGPRNTEAFF. The CDR3 DNA reads as TGTGCCAGCTCACCTAGACAGGGCCCAAGGAACACTGAAGCTTTCTTT.

The rearrangement uses TRBV29-1 and TRBJ1-1; 7 bases align to TRBD1. CDR1 and CDR2 from the germline V gene are SQVTM and ANQGSEA. The CDR3 loop spans 13 amino acids. J gave up 5 bases and V 6 bases, and 9 bases lay outside the gene matches. CDR3 loop: CSVGPGQRTEAFF. The CDR3, as DNA: TGCAGCGTCGGACCGGGACAGAGGACTGAAGCTTTCTTT.

J is TRBJ2-3 and V is TRBV14; no clear D gene. V lost 4 bases and J 14 bases, leaving 16 bases between the germline ends. This CDR3 spans 12 amino acids. CDR1 and CDR2 (germline): SGHDN, FVKESK. Written as DNA, the CDR3 is TGTGCCAGCAGCCTATCCTTGAGCGACCGGTATTTT. Its translation is CASSLSLSDRYF.

To note about this clone: This specimen includes other DNA sequences encoding the same CDR3. The chain recombines TRBV5-1 with TRBJ2-3, with D tentatively TRBD1 (6 bases). CDR1 is SGHRS, CDR2 YFSETQ, per germline. V lost 0 bases, J lost 3 bases, and 11 bases lay in between. The CDR3 has 15 residues. DNA for the CDR3: TGCGCCAGCAGCTTGGCGCAGGGGTCGACAGATACGCAGTATTTT. It translates to CASSLAQGSTDTQYF. Full variable domain (outside the CDR3, taken from reference TRBV5-1 and TRBJ2-3): KAGVTQTPRYLIKTRGQQVTLSCSPISGHRSVSWYQQTPGQGLQFLFEYFSETQRNKGNFPGRFSGRQFSNSRSEMNVSTLELGDSALYLCASSLAQGSTDTQYFGPGTRLTVL.

V is TRBV2 and J is TRBJ2-7; TRBD2 matches at 9 bases. There are 14 residues in the CDR3. CDR1 is SNHLY, CDR2 FYNNEI, per germline. The V segment lost 7 bases and the J segment 5 bases; nucleotides outside the gene matches: 9. In DNA form, the CDR3 reads TGTGCCAGCAAGGAAGTAGCGGGGGCGGACGAGCAGTACTTC. Its translation is CASKEVAGADEQYF.

The chain couples TRBV27 to TRBJ1-3, with TRBD1 matching 9 bases. The germline V gene has CDR1 MNHEY and CDR2 SMNVEV (reference sequence). The J segment lost 4 bases and the V segment lost 5 bases, leaving 6 bases of the junction unmatched. The CDR3 runs 15 residues. CDR3 protein: CASSAYRGPGNTIYF. Here the CDR3 DNA reads TGTGCCAGCAGTGCCTACAGGGGGCCAGGAAACACCATATATTTT.

This chain links TRBV3-1 (or the pseudogene TRBV3-2) with TRBJ1-1, with 7 bases aligning to TRBD1. The CDR3 is 15 amino acids. CDR1 and CDR2 from the germline V gene are LGHDT and YNNKEL (reference sequence). J lost 1 base, V lost 5 bases, and 7 bases had no gene match. The CDR3 loop reads CASSSWTGRNTEAFF. The CDR3 DNA reads TGTGCCAGCAGCTCCTGGACAGGACGGAACACTGAAGCTTTCTTT.

This rearrangement joins TRBV5-5 to TRBJ1-2, with 10 bases that match TRBD1. The CDR3 consists of 14 residues. The V segment lost 4 bases and the J segment 2 bases; nucleotides outside the gene matches: 2. Looked up from germline, CDR1 is SGHKS and CDR2 is YYEKEE (reference sequence). The CDR3 loop is CASSQDRGNYGYTF. The CDR3 region has the DNA TGTGCCAGCAGCCAGGACAGGGGGAACTATGGCTACACCTTC.

The genes are TRBV2 and TRBJ2-3; 10 bases are a match to TRBD2. Unmatched junction bases numbered 7, after V lost 4 bases and J lost 3 bases. Germline lookup yields CDR1 SNHLY and CDR2 FYNNEI. This CDR3 contains 16 residues. The CDR3 DNA reads as TGTGCCAGCAGTGCGGGTAGCGGGGGGTTGACAGATACGCAGTATTTT. Translation: CASSAGSGGLTDTQYF.

A few counts support this clone. The V gene is TRBV5-1, the J gene TRBJ1-4, with TRBD1 as a possible D gene (5 bases). The CDR3 consists of 13 residues. Looked up from germline, CDR1 is SGHRS and CDR2 is YFSETQ. Trimming took off 4 bases at V and 6 bases at J, with 10 bases between the two ends. The CDR3 reads CASSPGTDEKLFF. As DNA, the CDR3 is TGCGCCAGCAGCCCCGGGACTGATGAAAAACTGTTTTTT.

A word on this clone: A junction end diverges from the germline sequence, so it may reflect a read error. V is TRBV6-1 and J is TRBJ2-3, with 14 nucleotides matching TRBD2. Germline values: CDR1 MNHNS, CDR2 SASEGT. This CDR3 region has 18 residues. In DNA, the CDR3 is TGTGCCAGCAGCGAAGTCGGACTAGCGGGGGGTAAGACAGATACGCAGTATTTT. This codes for CASSEVGLAGGKTDTQYF.

This chain links TRBV6-4 with TRBJ2-7; the D gene is possibly TRBD1 (6 bases). V was shortened by 2 bases and J by 7 bases, with 12 bases between the two germline ends. This CDR3 has 13 residues. The germline gives CDR1 MRHNA, CDR2 SNTAGT. CDR3 DNA: TGTGCCAGCAGTGACGGACAGTCTAATGAGCAGTACTTC. It specifies CASSDGQSNEQYF.

This clone is a singleton in its sample. This chain connects TRBV21-1 to TRBJ1-6; no check of the table's D call, TRBD1, against the DNA was made. TRBV21-1 is noted as a pseudogene. There are 14 residues in the CDR3. CDR3 amino acids: CASSDGTGFSPLHF. The CDR3, as DNA: TGTGCCAGCAGCGATGGGACAGGGTTCTCACCCCTCCACTTT.

The chain recombines TRBV7-2 with TRBJ2-3; D ambiguous. CDR1 and CDR2 (germline): SGHTA, FQGNSA. The V end lost 3 bases, the J end lost 6 bases, and 16 bases lay between the germline ends. The CDR3 covers 15 residues. Written as DNA, the CDR3 is TGTGCCAGCAGCTTCGACCGTCTAACAGAGGATACGCAGTATTTT. This sequence encodes CASSFDRLTEDTQYF.

This chain joins TRBV11-2 and TRBJ2-3, with TRBD1 as a possible D gene (5 bases). Looked up from germline, CDR1 is SGHAT and CDR2 is FQNNGV. The CDR3 spans 16 residues. V was clipped by 3 bases and J by 0 bases, with 13 bases between them. Here the CDR3 reads CASSFGHFSSTDTQYF. Written as DNA, the CDR3 is TGTGCCAGCAGCTTCGGACATTTCAGTAGCACAGATACGCAGTATTTT.

The CDR3 sequence is CASSLLSEQYF. In DNA form, the CDR3 reads TGTGCCAGCAGCTTACTCTCCGAGCAGTACTTC. J is TRBJ2-7 and V is TRBV5-4, with D unclear. The CDR3 has 11 residues. Trimming left V 2 bases short and J 6 bases short, with 6 bases between. Germline V lookup: CDR1 SGHNT, CDR2 YYREEE (reference sequence).

V gene TRBV7-9 combines with J gene TRBJ1-1; D is undetermined. The CDR3 runs to 15 residues. V dropped 1 base and J dropped 5 bases, with 14 bases sitting between them. The V gene's germline CDR1 is SEHNR and CDR2 FQNEAQ (reference sequence). CDR3 residues: CASSLGVRVTTEAFF. The CDR3 coding sequence is TGTGCCAGCAGCTTAGGGGTACGGGTAACGACTGAAGCTTTCTTT. The full variable domain, in which reference TRBV7-9 and TRBJ1-1 provide the parts outside the CDR3, is DTGVSQNPRHKITKRGQNVTFRCDPISEHNRLYWYRQTLGQGPEFLTYFQNEAQLEKSRLLSDRFSAERPKGSFSTLEIQRTEQGDSAMYLCASSLGVRVTTEAFFGQGTRLTVV.

The genes are TRBV7-3 and TRBJ2-7; no definite D call. Germline CDR1 reads SGHTA; CDR2 reads FQGTGA. With 5 bases removed from V and 3 bases from J, the gap between germline ends came to 17 bases. This CDR3 has 15 residues. Here the CDR3 reads CASSTPPGSIYEQYF. In DNA form, the CDR3 reads TGTGCCAGCAGCACACCACCCGGGTCCATCTACGAGCAGTACTTC.

CDR3 bases: TGTGCCAGCAGTTTGGGACAGGCCAATGAAAAACTGTTTTTT. It translates to CASSLGQANEKLFF. This chain links TRBV7-9 with TRBJ1-4, with 8 positions matching TRBD1. Germline V gene data show CDR1 as SEHNR and CDR2 as FQNEAQ (reference sequence). J gave up 5 bases and V 6 bases, and 5 bases lay outside the gene matches. The CDR3 loop spans 14 amino acids.

The rearrangement links TRBV11-2 to TRBJ2-3; no reliable D call. The length of the CDR3 is 13 residues. Trimming stripped 2 bases from V and 6 bases from J, with 9 bases between. Germline V gene data show CDR1 as SGHAT and CDR2 as FQNNGV. CDR3 amino acids: CASSLSFSDTQYF. CDR3 sequence (DNA): TGTGCCAGCAGCTTAAGCTTCTCGGATACGCAGTATTTT.

For the CDR3, the DNA is TGCGCCAGCAGCCAAGATGGGGCCATTTTAGGATACACTGAAGCTTTCTTT. It codes for CASSQDGAILGYTEAFF. The chain recombines TRBV4-1 with TRBJ1-1; tentative D call: TRBD1 (5 bases). The CDR3 consists of 17 residues. Between the trimmed V and J ends, which lost 0 bases and 3 bases, there was a span of 17 bases. In germline, CDR1 is MGHRA, CDR2 YSYEKL.

The genes are TRBV6-5 and TRBJ2-7, with 10 bases that match TRBD2. This CDR3 is built from 14 residues. Germline V lookup: CDR1 MNHEY, CDR2 SVGAGI. V lost 7 bases, J lost 1 base, and 4 bases stayed unmatched. CDR3 loop: CASTRLAGSYEQYF. The CDR3 DNA is TGTGCCAGCACCAGACTAGCGGGTTCCTACGAGCAGTACTTC.

J is TRBJ1-1 and V is TRBV19; possibly TRBD1 for D (6 bases). CDR1 is LNHDA and CDR2 is SQIVND in the germline V gene (reference sequence). The germline V and J ends were trimmed by 6 bases and 4 bases, with 18 bases remaining between them. The CDR3 is 15 amino acids. The chain's CDR3 is CASRLSSGARTEAFF. The CDR3 DNA sequence: TGTGCCAGTAGGCTTTCGTCAGGGGCGCGCACTGAAGCTTTCTTT.